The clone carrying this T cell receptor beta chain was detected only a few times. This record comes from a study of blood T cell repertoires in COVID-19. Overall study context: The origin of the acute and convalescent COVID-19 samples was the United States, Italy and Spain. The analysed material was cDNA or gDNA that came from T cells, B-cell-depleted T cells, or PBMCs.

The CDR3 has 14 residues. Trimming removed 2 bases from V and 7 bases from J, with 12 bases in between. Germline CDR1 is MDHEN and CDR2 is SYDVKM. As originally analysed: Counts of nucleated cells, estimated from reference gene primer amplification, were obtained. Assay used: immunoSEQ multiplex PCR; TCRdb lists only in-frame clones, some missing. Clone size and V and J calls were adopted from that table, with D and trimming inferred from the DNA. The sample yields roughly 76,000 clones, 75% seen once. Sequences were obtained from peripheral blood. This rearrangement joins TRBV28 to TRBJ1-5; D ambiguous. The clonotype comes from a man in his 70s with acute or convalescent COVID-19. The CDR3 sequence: CASSLPQALQPQHF. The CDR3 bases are TGTGCCAGCAGTTTACCTCAGGCCCTGCAGCCCCAGCATTTT.